The present entry profiles one TCR beta chain with its context. What it binds is not known. TCRdb's copy holds only in-frame clones and misses some; the assay was immunoSEQ multiplex PCR. Of around 160,000 clones listed, around 88% are singletons. These data come from a study of T cell responses to AZD1222 COVID-19 vaccine. Points from the study as a whole: Vaccine-related CD4 TCRs covered spike, predominating at 160-218 and 743-854. Most donors were white British, females outnumbered males, and clonal diversity was possibly underestimated. The study sampled repertoires only after the peak T cell response.

Germline V gene data show CDR1 as SNHLY and CDR2 as FYNNEI. This CDR3 contains 13 residues. Trimming took 4 bases from V and 6 from J, leaving 12 bases between them. The receptor was derived from an adult in good health. The V call is TRBV2, the J call TRBJ1-1; D is unresolved. The starting material was peripheral blood, obtained on day 0 of AZD1222 vaccination. The DNA for the CDR3 is TGTGCCAGCAGTGGGACCCTCGCAGCTGAAGCTTTCTTT. Residues: CASSGTLAAEAFF.